Detailed here is one T cell receptor (beta chain). Its antigen is still unknown. From each donor, an approximately 2.5 ml peripheral blood sample was collected into PAXgene tubes and kept at -80 degrees C. Without T cell sorting, total RNA was isolated from whole blood using the PAXgene blood miRNA kit on an automated QIAcube. Peripheral blood from monozygotic twin pairs who were concordant or discordant for inflammatory bowel disease underwent deep TCRalpha and TCRbeta repertoire profiling using unique molecular barcoding. Smoking habits were recorded for all twin pairs, and each individual was classified as a current, former or never smoker. These data are taken from a study of monozygotic twins with inflammatory bowel disease (dated by TCRdb to about 2019). In terms of the full investigation: In total, 30 or so monozygotic twin pairs made up the full study: 19 Danish pairs, all IBD-discordant, plus nine German pairs, of which four were IBD-concordant and five were IBD-discordant. The search for disease-associated traits relied mainly on comparing IBD patients with their genetically identical healthy co-twins within discordant pairs. Each individual had, on average, about 151 000 unique TCRalpha sequences and 181 000 unique TCRbeta sequences available for analysis.

Libraries were made using 5' RACE. Preparation of each TCR library used roughly 3,300 ng of total RNA. For each sample, cDNA synthesis was carried out in eight separate reactions using SMARTScribe reverse transcriptase. During cDNA synthesis, template switching was used to introduce unique molecular identifiers that contained a 6-nucleotide sample barcode. Amplification of TCRalpha and TCRbeta cDNA involved two nested PCRs of around 15 and 9 cycles, and each PCR was followed by bead purification. Before amplification, the cDNA was treated with uracil DNA-glycosylase and purified using the QIAquick PCR purification kit. The second PCR added Illumina TruSeq-compatible adapters along with sample-specific barcodes. TapeStation and Qubit were used to check library quality and concentration, and 4 to 6 ng of each library went into the pool. Sequencing of the pooled libraries was done on an Illumina HiSeq2500 single-index Rapid Run using custom sequencing primers and 2 x 100 bp reads. As for how the authors treated the data: PCR and sequencing errors were corrected by UMI-based consensus assembly using MiGEC version 1.2.6. MiXCR version 2.1.1 was used for V(D)J alignment, clonotype assembly and CDR3 extraction. To normalise gene usage, clonotype sharing and MAIT/NKT TCR abundance, the top 1000, 10 000 and 20 000 clonotypes in each sample were analysed. Diversity was computed as the inverse Simpson index with the vegan R package after downsampling to 27 000 UMIs. Paired Mann-Whitney U tests were applied to discordant twin pairs, with Benjamini-Hochberg correction for multiple testing. TCRdb reprocessed the reads, and each CDR3 protein sequence is entered once, without DNA. TCRdb, not the original authors, processed these V and J calls. This sample's listing comprises some 170,000 distinct CDR3 sequences. Around 7% of the sample comes from the top ten.

The research as a whole found: Concordant and discordant twins showed no difference in repertoire similarity, possibly because of limited statistical power. The analysis was unable to tell different T cell subtypes apart. Because patients were on differing immunosuppressive treatments, the repertoires may have picked up extra background noise and inter-individual variability. A decrease in TCRbeta repertoire diversity, as measured by inverse Simpson index, was observed in IBD patients compared with their healthy co-twins. The results gave no support for a single strong signal or clonotype linked to IBD. Compared with healthy twins, IBD patients had fewer clonotypes in common with other individuals, a difference most pronounced in patients showing signs of disease activity.

CDR1 SGHRS and CDR2 YFSETQ are derived from the germline V gene. Including the terminal cysteine and phenylalanine, the CDR3 comprises 14 residues. Only the protein is on record. This sequence was found in a human donor with ulcerative colitis or Crohn's disease, or a healthy co-twin of an affected twin (not recorded which). The chain couples TRBV5-1 to TRBJ2-7; absent DNA, TCRdb's TRBD1 call cannot be checked. Sequenced sample: blood. CDR3 loop: CASSPDRSTYEQYF.